This entry describes one T cell receptor beta chain. Antigen: not known. This record comes from a study of OX40 agonist ivuxolimab in advanced cancers. Whole-study findings and limits: Among the least clonally expanded were partial responders at 0.1-3.0 mg/kg.

With V trimmed by 2 bases and J by 4 bases, 2 bases remained unmatched. The germline gives CDR1 SGHTA, CDR2 FQGTGA. The CDR3 totals 15 residues. Clones were read by immunoSEQ multiplex PCR, and TCRdb kept only the in-frame ones, dropping some. The sample includes around 93,000 clones, around 87% of them seen just once. This chain uses TRBV7-3 with TRBJ2-2; 9 bases are a match to TRBD1. The source is an adult with an advanced solid tumor such as melanoma, head and neck, liver or kidney cancer. The sequences come from CD4+ or CD8+ T cells sorted from blood, collected in a trial of the OX40 agonist ivuxolimab. DNA of the CDR3: TGTGCCAGCAGCTTAGACAGGGGGAGCACCGGGGAGCTGTTTTTT. Its protein product is CASSLDRGSTGELFF.